Listed below are T cell receptor beta chains from one sample, sequenced in a study of cytomegalovirus exposure and HLA in healthy donors. The protocol was immunoSEQ multiplex PCR, while the TCRdb copy is restricted to in-frame clones and leaves out a portion. The data contain approximately 220,000 clones, under 80% of them singletons. The sequenced sample consisted of PBMCs. These receptors were collected from a woman under 40 in good health and CMV-seronegative. Both conserved end residues are part of each CDR3. D genes are given only for firm matches. Size tells how often a clone was seen (once, few, many) or the class of an expanded clone, and some rows leave it out.

D: TRBD2; size: -; V: TRBV29-1; length: 15; J: TRBJ2-7; CDR3: CSVEGTSGSTDEQYF
D: TRBD1; size: -; V: TRBV6-5; length: 15; J: TRBJ2-2; CDR3: CASSTDRGLTGELFF
D: -; size: -; V: TRBV5-6; length: 15; J: TRBJ1-2; CDR3: CASSFLTQKPYGYTF
D: TRBD2; size: -; V: TRBV5-6; length: 16; J: TRBJ2-5; CDR3: CASSPYSGGARETQYF
D: TRBD2; size: few; V: TRBV7-8; length: 16; J: TRBJ2-7; CDR3: CASSQEFSGGANEQYF
D: -; size: once; V: TRBV19; length: 14; J: TRBJ2-7; CDR3: CASSMGGALDEQYF
D: -; size: -; V: TRBV30; length: 16; J: TRBJ1-6; CDR3: CAWKAGGAGAASPLHF
D: TRBD1; size: few; V: TRBV19; length: 17; J: TRBJ1-5; CDR3: CASSPHNRRGQGQPQHF
D: -; size: -; V: TRBV9; length: 15; J: TRBJ2-7; CDR3: CASSADAGGTYEQYF
D: -; size: -; V: TRBV6-5; length: 11; J: TRBJ2-3; CDR3: CASSYLDTQYF
D: -; size: few; V: TRBV5-4; length: 13; J: TRBJ1-2; CDR3: CASSLDINYGYTF
D: -; size: -; V: TRBV25-1; length: 13; J: TRBJ1-6; CDR3: CASSQAGWSPLHF
D: -; size: -; V: TRBV5-6; length: 13; J: TRBJ1-1; CDR3: CASSFSVSTEAFF
D: TRBD2; size: -; V: TRBV4-2; length: 14; J: TRBJ2-1; CDR3: CASRGTSGNNEQFF
D: -; size: -; V: TRBV10-3; length: 14; J: TRBJ1-1; CDR3: CAISDRGGNTEAFF
D: TRBD1; size: -; V: TRBV7-8; length: 16; J: TRBJ1-2; CDR3: CASSLVYRDSDYGYTF
D: -; size: -; V: TRBV19; length: 14; J: TRBJ1-1; CDR3: CASSHSGVGPEAFF
D: -; size: -; V: TRBV7-9; length: 15; J: TRBJ1-4; CDR3: CSSSLEGPVNEKLFF
D: TRBD2; size: few; V: TRBV27; length: 15; J: TRBJ2-7; CDR3: CASILTSGSSYEQYF
D: -; size: few; V: TRBV5-6; length: 13; J: TRBJ2-5; CDR3: CASSFSVSETQYF
D: -; size: -; V: TRBV7-9; length: 14; J: TRBJ1-6; CDR3: CASSLTERNSPLHF
D: -; size: few; V: TRBV7-9; length: 15; J: TRBJ2-2; CDR3: CSSSPPGRVSGELFF
D: TRBD2; size: -; V: TRBV30; length: 15; J: TRBJ2-3; CDR3: CAWVKTGGGLDTQYF
D: TRBD1; size: -; V: TRBV19; length: 13; J: TRBJ1-1; CDR3: CASGQGHPSEAFF
D: TRBD1; size: many; V: TRBV29-1; length: 13; J: TRBJ1-1; CDR3: CSARDREGTEAFF
D: TRBD1; size: -; V: TRBV2; length: 13; J: TRBJ1-2; CDR3: CASTSGQVEGYTF
D: TRBD1; size: -; V: TRBV9; length: 15; J: TRBJ2-4; CDR3: CASSVGGQTNSIQYF
D: TRBD1; size: -; V: TRBV19; length: 14; J: TRBJ1-5; CDR3: CASATGTGRQPQHF
D: TRBD1; size: -; V: TRBV15; length: 15; J: TRBJ2-7; CDR3: CATSRVGDRAYEQYF